The T cell receptor (beta chain) under discussion was sequenced for a study of T cells after yellow fever vaccination. The study's findings and limits: The CD4 and CD8 compartments had a small share of their clonotypes in common. There was a possibility that FACS-sorted repertoires contained abundant clonotypes contaminating from the bulk population.

TCRdb independently ran MiXCR on the 5' RACE reads; one entry per CDR3 protein. Here the sample spans 100,000 to 150,000 distinct CDR3 sequences, about 7.4% being singletons. The CDR3 covers 13 residues. Trimming left V 6 bases short and J 5 bases short, with 12 bases between. This clonotype was counted ten times or more. What it binds is unknown. The chain combines TRBV12-3 or TRBV12-4 with TRBJ2-3, with D tentatively TRBD1 or TRBD2 (6 bases each). This clonotype originated in a man between 18 and 29 years old who received the YFV17D yellow fever vaccine. The source material was CD4+ T cells sorted from PBMCs, sampled roughly 10 days after the first yellow fever vaccination. CDR3 region: CASRGGQGDTQYF. CDR3 bases: TGTGCCAGCAGAGGGGGGCAAGGAGATACGCAGTATTTT.